These 30 T cell receptor beta chains were all obtained from the same sample, sequenced in a study of PD-1 blockade in classical Hodgkin lymphoma. Repertoires were generated with immunoSEQ multiplex PCR, while TCRdb's copy carries only in-frame clones and drops some. The sample has tens of thousands of clones, roughly 70% seen once. Autologous stem cell transplantation was followed by relapse in every patient, and brentuximab vedotin exposure varied. The specimen was peripheral blood mononuclear cells (PBMCs), collected at baseline. The source is a human donor with classical Hodgkin lymphoma.

This rearrangement joins TRBV30 to TRBJ1-1, with a possible D match to TRBD1 (5 bases). CDR1 is GTSNPN and CDR2 is SVGIG in the germline V gene (reference sequence). The CDR3 covers 13 residues. V gave up 3 bases and J gave up 5 bases, with 13 bases separating them. The CDR3 loop is CAWRGLGGTEAFF. The CDR3 bases are TGTGCCTGGAGGGGACTTGGGGGAACTGAAGCTTTCTTT.

V is TRBV7-2 and J is TRBJ2-5, with a weak D call TRBD2 (6 bases). The DNA end lines up better with TRBJ2-7; the J call may be wrong. There are 16 residues in the CDR3. CDR1 and CDR2 from the germline V gene are SGHTA and FQGNSA. CDR3 DNA: TGTGCCAGCAGCTTAGCGGGCGGGATGAGCTCCTACGAGCAGTACTTC. Its translation: CASSLAGGMSSYEQYF.

The CDR3 loop is CAARSTDTQYF. The CDR3 bases are TGTGCCGCCAGGAGCACAGATACGCAGTATTTT. V is TRBV6-6 and J is TRBJ2-3; D not resolved. Trimming stripped 11 bases from V and 0 bases from J, with 6 bases between. Looked up from germline, CDR1 is MNHNY and CDR2 is SVGAGI (reference sequence). The CDR3 runs to 11 residues.

J is TRBJ2-7 and V is TRBV7-6; a weak D match, TRBD2 (6 bases). Between the trimmed V and J ends, which lost 4 bases and 3 bases, there was a span of 10 bases. The germline CDR1 and CDR2 sequences are SGHVS and FNYEAQ. This CDR3 is 13 amino acids long. Here the CDR3 reads CASSSGLHYEQYF. The CDR3 region has the DNA TGTGCCAGCAGCTCGGGACTCCACTACGAGCAGTACTTC.

This clone counts as medium-sized (0.01 to 0.1%). V gene TRBV28 combines with J gene TRBJ2-7; 9 nucleotides agree with TRBD1. The CDR3 length is 15 residues. With V trimmed by 4 bases and J by 7 bases, 11 bases remained unmatched. Germline loops: CDR1 MDHEN, CDR2 SYDVKM. This chain's CDR3 is CASSSPGQGVGEQYF. The CDR3 DNA reads TGTGCCAGCAGTTCCCCGGGACAGGGAGTAGGTGAGCAGTACTTC.

The V call is TRBV6-5, the J call TRBJ1-2; D is possibly TRBD1 (6 bases). Germline V gene data show CDR1 as MNHEY and CDR2 as SVGAGI. The CDR3 length is 13 residues. V lost 6 bases, J lost 4 bases, and 12 bases lay in between. The CDR3 DNA reads TGTGCCAGCAGGAAGGGACACATCTATGGCTACACCTTC. Protein sequence: CASRKGHIYGYTF.

The V and J genes are TRBV18 and TRBJ1-4; D is uncertain. Trimming took 6 bases from V and 0 from J, leaving 8 bases between them. Germline V lookup: CDR1 KGHSH, CDR2 LQKENI. The CDR3 runs 14 residues. This CDR3 reads CASSRSPTNEKLFF. As DNA, the CDR3 is TGTGCCAGCTCGCGGAGCCCAACTAATGAAAAACTGTTTTTT. Complete variable domain (other parts from reference TRBV18 and TRBJ1-4): NAGVMQNPRHLVRRRGQEARLRCSPMKGHSHVYWYRQLPEEGLKFMVYLQKENIIDESGMPKERFSAEFPKEGPSILRIQQVVRGDSAAYFCASSRSPTNEKLFFGSGTQLSVL.

With regard to this clone: The sample has other DNA sequences that encode this CDR3 too. The CDR3 here is CASSYGGNTEAFF. For the CDR3, the DNA is TGTGCCAGCAGTTACGGGGGGAACACTGAAGCTTTCTTT. The V call is TRBV6-5, the J call TRBJ1-1; possibly TRBD1 for D (5 bases). The V end lost 2 bases, the J end lost 1 base, and 5 bases lay between the germline ends. The germline V gene encodes CDR1 MNHEY and CDR2 SVGAGI. The CDR3 has 13 amino acids.

This clone has a handful of counts. The V call is TRBV5-6, the J call TRBJ2-7, with D possibly TRBD1 on 5 matching bases. CDR1 and CDR2 (germline): SGHDT, YYEEEE. V lost 3 bases to trimming and J lost 6 bases, with 16 bases between them. This CDR3 is built from 14 residues. The DNA of the CDR3 is TGTGCCAGCAGCTCGGACCTTAGGGGTGGCGAGCAGTACTTC. Residues: CASSSDLRGGEQYF.

V usage is TRBV11-3 and J usage is TRBJ2-2; 7 bases match TRBD1. The CDR3 covers 14 residues. Germline V CDR1 and CDR2: SGHNT, YENEEA. V was pared by 3 bases and J by 7 bases, with 5 bases of the junction left unmatched. Here the CDR3 reads CASSLRQGNGELFF. Here the CDR3 DNA reads TGTGCCAGCAGCTTGAGACAGGGTAACGGGGAGCTGTTTTTT.

The chain combines TRBV13 with TRBJ2-6; maybe TRBD1 (6 bases). CDR3 size: 16 residues. Germline CDR1 is PRHDT and CDR2 is FYEKMQ (reference sequence). Trimming took 7 bases from V and 0 from J, leaving 13 bases between them. The CDR3, as DNA: TGTGCCAGCACCATCTGGGACATCTCTGGGGCCAACGTCCTGACTTTC. Protein: CASTIWDISGANVLTF.

The J gene is TRBJ2-1, the V gene TRBV30; D perhaps matches TRBD2 (5 bases). The germline V gene encodes CDR1 GTSNPN and CDR2 SVGIG (reference sequence). The CDR3 length is 14 residues. Trimming removed 0 bases at V and 5 bases at J, with 11 bases between. CDR3 region: CAWSVLTSHNEQFF. CDR3 coding DNA: TGTGCCTGGAGTGTCCTAACTAGTCACAATGAGCAGTTCTTC.

This clone appeared once. The rearrangement links TRBV29-1 to TRBJ2-1; D is uncertain. The CDR3 is made up of 13 amino acids. Germline CDR1 and CDR2: SQVTM and ANQGSEA. V was clipped by 2 bases and J by 7 bases, with 12 bases between them. The DNA of the CDR3 is TGCAGCGTTGAAAAACTCCTAGGTAATGAGCAGTTCTTC. Its protein product is CSVEKLLGNEQFF.

The genes are TRBV11-2 and TRBJ2-2; D is uncertain. Trimming shortened V by 5 bases and J by 2 bases, and 12 bases separated the two germline ends. Looked up from germline, CDR1 is SGHAT and CDR2 is FQNNGV. This CDR3 has 15 residues. The CDR3 protein is CASSQRHLNTGELFF. In DNA, the CDR3 is TGTGCCAGCAGCCAACGGCACCTTAACACCGGGGAGCTGTTTTTT. The variable domain in full, completed from reference TRBV11-2 and TRBJ2-2, reads EAGVAQSPRYKIIEKRQSVAFWCNPISGHATLYWYQQILGQGPKLLIQFQNNGVVDDSQLPKDRFSAERLKGVDSTLKIQPAKLEDSAVYLCASSQRHLNTGELFFGEGSRLTVL.

V gene TRBV29-1 combines with J gene TRBJ1-1, with a possible D match to TRBD1 (5 bases). The CDR3 spans 13 residues. Trimming shortened V by 5 bases and J by 2 bases, and 12 bases separated the two germline ends. Looked up from germline, CDR1 is SQVTM and CDR2 is ANQGSEA. The CDR3 is CSVLVQGNTEAFF. For the CDR3, the DNA is TGCAGCGTTTTGGTCCAGGGTAACACTGAAGCTTTCTTT.

In its sample, this clone was seen once. The gene calls are TRBV5-4 and TRBJ2-7; 11 bases are a match to TRBD1. Germline loops: CDR1 SGHNT, CDR2 YYREEE (reference sequence). The CDR3 has 15 residues. After removal of 4 bases from V and 0 bases from J, the junction contained 3 bases not matched to a gene. This CDR3 reads CASSPGQGGSYEQYF. The CDR3 nucleotides read TGTGCCAGCAGCCCGGGACAGGGGGGCTCCTACGAGCAGTACTTC.

V and J are TRBV29-1 and TRBJ2-7; tentative D call: TRBD1 (6 bases). The V end was cut by 6 bases, the J end by 5 bases, with 17 bases between. Germline CDR1 SQVTM, CDR2 ANQGSEA. This CDR3 region has 13 residues. Written as DNA, the CDR3 is TGCAGCGTACTAATACAGGGACGGAACGAGCAGTACTTC. It is translated as CSVLIQGRNEQYF.

This sequence joins TRBV7-2 and TRBJ2-5; TRBD2 might be the D (5 bases). This CDR3 spans 14 amino acids. The germline V and J ends were trimmed by 4 bases and 2 bases, with 11 bases remaining between them. Per the germline V gene, CDR1 is SGHTA and CDR2 is FQGNSA. The CDR3 here is CASSWTGTQETQYF. Here the CDR3 DNA reads TGTGCCAGCAGCTGGACGGGAACTCAAGAGACCCAGTACTTC.

This clone is medium-sized (0.01 to 0.1%) within its sample. The rearrangement links TRBV30 to TRBJ2-3, with D perhaps matching TRBD1 or TRBD2 (6 bases each). CDR1 is GTSNPN, CDR2 SVGIG, per germline (reference sequence). This CDR3 is built from 13 residues. Trimming pared 1 base from V and 4 bases from J, leaving 9 bases between. CDR3 in DNA: TGTGCCTGGAGTGGGAGGGGGGCAGATACGCAGTATTTT. It specifies CAWSGRGADTQYF.

This clone showed up just a few times. This sequence joins TRBV7-8 and TRBJ2-7, with 8 bases lining up with TRBD1. Trimming removed 4 bases from V and 1 base from J; junction bases left unmatched: 9. CDR3 length: 16 amino acids. Germline-derived CDR1 and CDR2 are SGHVS and FQNEAQ. CDR3 DNA sequence: TGTGCCAGCAGCTCGATGTCCGGGACAGGTTCCTACGAGCAGTACTTC. Translating it yields CASSSMSGTGSYEQYF. The full variable domain, rest sourced from reference TRBV7-8 and TRBJ2-7, is GAGVSQSPRYKVAKRGQDVALRCDPISGHVSLFWYQQALGQGPEFLTYFQNEAQLDKSGLPSDRFFAERPEGSVSTLKIQRTQQEDSAVYLCASSSMSGTGSYEQYFGPGTRLTVT.

This clone has more than one count but fewer than ten. The rearrangement uses TRBV9 and TRBJ2-5; 7 bases are a match to TRBD2. Germline trimming cut 4 bases from V and 2 bases from J; bases unmatched to any gene: 5. The germline V gene has CDR1 SGDLS and CDR2 YYNGEE. The CDR3 length is 14 residues. The CDR3 spells CASSQPGLQETQYF. Here the CDR3 DNA reads TGTGCCAGCAGCCAACCGGGACTACAAGAGACCCAGTACTTC.

The J gene is TRBJ1-1, the V gene TRBV6-5; 8 nucleotides align to TRBD1. J gave up 11 bases and V 5 bases, and 7 bases lay outside the gene matches. The CDR3 spans 12 residues. CDR1 and CDR2 from the germline V gene are MNHEY and SVGAGI. CDR3: CASSLETGVAFF. The CDR3 bases are TGTGCCAGCAGTCTAGAGACAGGGGTGGCTTTCTTT.

This clone was seen a handful of times. V gene TRBV7-2 combines with J gene TRBJ1-2; D unresolved. V was shortened by 0 bases and J by 5 bases, with 13 bases between the two germline ends. Germline CDR1 reads SGHTA; CDR2 reads FQGNSA. This CDR3 spans 15 amino acids. The CDR3, as DNA: TGTGCCAGCAGCTTAGCTTTCGTAGTGGGATATGGCTACACCTTC. As protein: CASSLAFVVGYGYTF.

In the case of this clone: The same CDR3 also results from other DNA sequences found in this sample. V and J are TRBV11-2 and TRBJ1-1; no definite D call. The V and J ends lost 1 base and 3 bases respectively, with 6 bases between them. Germline V CDR1 and CDR2: SGHAT, FQNNGV. CDR3 length equals 13 residues. The CDR3 here is CASSLARYTEAFF. Written as DNA, the CDR3 is TGTGCCAGCAGCTTAGCAAGGTACACTGAAGCTTTCTTT.

This clone was seen more than once but under ten times. This chain links TRBV6-5 with TRBJ1-2; weak D call: TRBD1 (5 bases). The CDR3 has 14 amino acids. CDR1 and CDR2 (germline): MNHEY, SVGAGI. The V and J ends lost 0 bases and 7 bases respectively, with 12 bases between them. The CDR3 DNA sequence: TGTGCCAGCAGTTACTCGATTCAGGGTTTTGGCTACACCTTC. It specifies CASSYSIQGFGYTF.

This sequence joins TRBV11-3 and TRBJ2-2; D remains ambiguous. Germline loops: CDR1 SGHNT, CDR2 YENEEA. Trimming took 6 bases from V and 7 from J, leaving 9 bases between them. The CDR3 contains 12 residues. CDR3 protein: CASSSLSGELFF. The DNA of the CDR3 is TGTGCCAGCAGTTCTCTCAGCGGGGAGCTGTTTTTT.

The CDR3: CASSLGLAVNEQFF. For the CDR3, the DNA is TGTGCCAGCAGTTTGGGACTAGCGGTAAATGAGCAGTTCTTC. This chain links TRBV28 with TRBJ2-1, with 11 bases that match TRBD2. In germline, CDR1 is MDHEN, CDR2 SYDVKM. The V segment lost 3 bases and the J segment 7 bases; nucleotides outside the gene matches: 2. The CDR3 loop spans 14 amino acids.

This rearrangement joins TRBV11-2 to TRBJ1-1; D gene unclear. This CDR3 spans 13 amino acids. V was pared by 0 bases and J by 5 bases, with 7 bases between. Germline V lookup: CDR1 SGHAT, CDR2 FQNNGV. DNA for the CDR3: TGTGCCAGCAGCTTAGATGGGTGGACTGAAGCTTTCTTT. Protein product: CASSLDGWTEAFF.

The chain recombines TRBV2 with TRBJ2-5; D remains unclear. The DNA end is more similar to TRBJ2-7, so the J call may be wrong. Germline assignment: CDR1 SNHLY and CDR2 FYNNEI. The CDR3 is made up of 13 amino acids. Here the CDR3 reads CASSERLSYEQYF. In nucleotides, the CDR3 is TGTGCCAGCAGTGAGAGACTCTCGTACGAGCAGTACTTC.

This clone was detected only a few times. The chain combines TRBV6-6 with TRBJ2-2; 8 nucleotides align to TRBD2. V shed 6 bases and J 0 bases; nucleotides not matched to a gene: 6. Per germline, CDR1 MNHNY and CDR2 SVGAGI (reference sequence). CDR3 length: 16 amino acids. CDR3 residues: CASRASGSANTGELFF. For the CDR3, the DNA is TGTGCCAGCAGAGCAAGCGGGAGCGCGAACACCGGGGAGCTGTTTTTT.